The 14 T cell receptor beta chains below all came from one sample that was sequenced in a study of cytomegalovirus exposure and HLA in healthy donors. Amplification used 60 Vbeta primers and 13 Jbeta primers. Repertoires were generated with immunoSEQ multiplex PCR, while TCRdb's copy carries only in-frame clones and drops some. The table has more than 100,000 clones, nearly 80% seen once. The sequencing input was PBMCs. The source is a male donor in good health and CMV-seronegative.

This chain links TRBV25-1 with TRBJ2-3, with TRBD2 matching 7 bases. V was pared by 3 bases and J by 6 bases, with 6 bases of the junction left unmatched. The CDR3 has 14 amino acids. Germline V gene lookup returns CDR1 MGHDK and CDR2 SYGVNS. DNA for the CDR3: TGTGCCAGCAGTGACCATAGGGGAGGGGATACGCAGTATTTT. Protein: CASSDHRGGDTQYF.

This rearrangement joins TRBV30 to TRBJ1-3; D not resolved. Germline CDR1 GTSNPN, CDR2 SVGIG (reference sequence). Trimming removed 7 bases from V and 0 bases from J, with 7 bases in between. This CDR3 contains 12 residues. For the CDR3, the DNA is TGTGCCTACAGAGCCTCTGGAAACACCATATATTTT. Its translation is CAYRASGNTIYF.

This clone showed up just a few times. V is TRBV6-5 and J is TRBJ1-4; D call uncertain. The CDR3 is 14 amino acids. The ends were cut back, 6 bases at V and 5 bases at J, with 13 bases in the middle. Germline values: CDR1 MNHEY, CDR2 SVGAGI. CDR3 coding DNA: TGTGCCAGCAGCCCAACAGTTCCAAATGAAAAACTGTTTTTT. It encodes CASSPTVPNEKLFF.

The chain is built from TRBV7-2 and TRBJ1-2, with a weak D call TRBD1 (6 bases). Trimming removed 4 bases from V and 8 bases from J, with 14 bases in between. Germline V gives CDR1 SGHTA, CDR2 FQGNSA. The CDR3 consists of 13 residues. The CDR3 protein is CASSSEWGGGYTF. The CDR3 region has the DNA TGTGCCAGCAGCTCAGAATGGGGGGGCGGCTACACCTTC. The full variable domain, in which reference TRBV7-2 and TRBJ1-2 provide the parts outside the CDR3, is GAGVSQSPSNKVTEKGKDVELRCDPISGHTALYWYRQSLGQGLEFLIYFQGNSAPDKSGLPSDRFSAERTGGSVSTLTIQRTQQEDSAVYLCASSSEWGGGYTFGSGTRLTVV.

This chain uses TRBV19 with TRBJ1-5, with 7 nucleotides matching TRBD1. CDR3 length: 13 residues. J was trimmed by 4 bases and V by 7 bases; bases with no gene match: 4. The germline CDR1 and CDR2 sequences are LNHDA and SQIVND (reference sequence). Here the CDR3 reads CASTTTGNQPQHF. The CDR3 DNA reads as TGTGCCAGTACCACGACAGGGAATCAGCCCCAGCATTTT.

The table lists this clone with a few counts. The junction departs from the called germline gene at one end, perhaps through a read error. V and J are TRBV7-9 and TRBJ2-3; D gene unclear. The CDR3 spans 13 residues. Germline V gene sequence: CDR1 SEHNR, CDR2 FQNEAQ (reference sequence). For the CDR3, the DNA is TGTTCCAGCAGCTTATACAACACAGATACGCAGTATTTT. Translation: CSSSLYNTDTQYF.

The rearrangement joins TRBV4-3 to TRBJ1-6, with D possibly matching TRBD1 (6 bases). This CDR3 is 21 amino acids long. V was trimmed by 0 bases and J by 0 bases, leaving 21 bases between them. Germline lookup yields CDR1 LGHNA and CDR2 YSLEER. The CDR3, as DNA: TGCGCCAGCAGCCAAGATTTTTTAGGGCAGGGGTACACCTCCTATAATTCACCCCTCCACTTT. As protein: CASSQDFLGQGYTSYNSPLHF.

The CDR3 reads CASSLGAGKSYEQYF. The CDR3 DNA reads as TGTGCCAGCAGCTTAGGGGCAGGGAAGTCCTACGAGCAGTACTTC. This chain joins TRBV7-2 and TRBJ2-7; TRBD1 is a possible D gene (5 bases). Germline lookup yields CDR1 SGHTA and CDR2 FQGNSA. The V end was cut by 1 base, the J end by 1 base, with 11 bases between. CDR3 length: 15 amino acids.

CDR3 amino acids: CASSLSGQVQYNSPLHF. The CDR3 coding sequence is TGTGCCAGCAGTTTATCGGGCCAGGTCCAATATAATTCACCCCTCCACTTT. The J gene is TRBJ1-6, the V gene TRBV27; D unresolved. V shed 0 bases and J shed 4 bases, with 13 bases lying between them. There are 17 residues in the CDR3. Germline assignment: CDR1 MNHEY and CDR2 SMNVEV (reference sequence).

This clone has a handful of counts. The V call is TRBV4-3, the J call TRBJ2-2; tentative D call: TRBD2 (6 bases). Looked up from germline, CDR1 is LGHNA and CDR2 is YSLEER. The V gene lost 4 bases and the J gene lost 1 base, with 10 bases spanning the gap. This CDR3 has 15 residues. The CDR3 region has the DNA TGCGCCAGCAGCCCGCGGGGCCTGAACACCGGGGAGCTGTTTTTT. Translating gives CASSPRGLNTGELFF.

In the case of this clone: Sequence at one end of the junction differs from germline and may be a read error. This chain joins TRBV6-1 and TRBJ1-1; 7 bases fit TRBD1. The CDR3 has 15 residues. Germline CDR1 reads MNHNS; CDR2 reads SASEGT. The CDR3 region is CACRPDRDRNTEAFF. The CDR3 DNA follows: TGTGCCTGCAGACCTGACAGGGATAGGAACACTGAAGCTTTCTTT.

The chain recombines TRBV10-3 with TRBJ1-1, with D tentatively TRBD1 (5 bases). Per germline, CDR1 ENHRY and CDR2 SYGVKD. The CDR3 consists of 15 residues. Deletions cut 0 bases from V and 1 base from J, with 9 bases between. In DNA, the CDR3 is TGTGCCATCAGTGAGTCGGGACTTCGGAACACTGAAGCTTTCTTT. Encoded protein: CAISESGLRNTEAFF.

This chain links TRBV7-2 with TRBJ1-1; the D is unclear. The CDR3 has 13 residues. Per germline, CDR1 SGHTA and CDR2 FQGNSA. The germline V and J ends were trimmed by 1 base and 1 base, with 4 bases remaining between them. The DNA of the CDR3 is TGTGCCAGCAGCTTAGAGAGGAACACTGAAGCTTTCTTT. Its translation: CASSLERNTEAFF.

The chain has TRBV19 and TRBJ1-6; D is possibly TRBD1 (6 bases). Trimming removed 3 bases from V and 8 bases from J, with 11 bases in between. CDR1 and CDR2 (germline): LNHDA, SQIVND (reference sequence). CDR3 length: 14 amino acids. The CDR3: CASSMRGGDSPLHF. CDR3 nucleotides: TGTGCCAGTAGTATGAGGGGGGGTGATTCACCCCTCCACTTT.